Listed below are T cell receptor beta chains from one sample, sequenced in a study of long-term antiretroviral therapy in people with HIV. The table came from immunoSEQ multiplex PCR; TCRdb's copy has only in-frame clones and leaves some out. The repertoire holds tens of thousands of clones, around 80% seen once, with around 5% in the top ten. This specimen consisted of unsorted PBMCs, obtained 1.5 years after starting antiretroviral therapy. The receptors were gathered from a man younger than 30 with HIV. CDR3s include the opening cysteine and the closing phenylalanine or tryptophan. D genes are given only for firm matches. Only part of the rows carry a size: once, few, many, or a class if the clone is expanded.

cdr3_nt cdr3_aa j_call clone_size v_call d_call
TGTGCCAGCAGAAACTACCAGCGACGGGCAACTAATGAAAAACTGTTTTTT CASRNYQRRATNEKLFF TRBJ1-4 few TRBV21-1 -
TGTGCCAGCAGCCCTCGCGACAGGGGGTCCACTGAAGCTTTCTTT CASSPRDRGSTEAFF TRBJ1-1 - TRBV7-9 TRBD1
TGTGCCAGCAGCGCCCAGACAGGGGTGGGGAACGGGGAGCTGTTTTTT CASSAQTGVGNGELFF TRBJ2-2 - TRBV7-2 TRBD1
TGCAGCGCCCCTGTAGCAGATACGCAGTATTTT CSAPVADTQYF TRBJ2-3 - TRBV29-1 -
TGTGCCAGCAACCTGGATTTTCGGGAACAGGGTGAGGACACTGAAGCTTTCTTT CASNLDFREQGEDTEAFF TRBJ1-1 - TRBV5-5 -
TGTGCCAGCAGTCTTGGGAATGAGCAGTTCTTC CASSLGNEQFF TRBJ2-1 - TRBV5-4 -
TGTGCCAGCAGCTTGGGAGGCTACTCTGGAAACACCATATATTTT CASSLGGYSGNTIYF TRBJ1-3 - TRBV5-8 -
TGTGCCAGTAGTATCGGGACGGTGAGAGACGAGCAGTACTTC CASSIGTVRDEQYF TRBJ2-7 - TRBV19 -
TGTGCCAGCAGCTTTACAGGGGGACCAGATACGCAGTATTTT CASSFTGGPDTQYF TRBJ2-3 - TRBV7-8 TRBD1
TGTGCCAGCAGTGGGGGACAGTTCTACGAGCAGTACTTC CASSGGQFYEQYF TRBJ2-7 - TRBV5-6 TRBD1
TGTGCCAGCTCATCTCGGACAGGTGAAGCTTTCTTT CASSSRTGEAFF TRBJ1-1 few TRBV18 TRBD1
TGTGCCAGCAGCTTGACGCCCCCAGGGAAGGTTCTCACTGAAGCTTTCTTT CASSLTPPGKVLTEAFF TRBJ1-1 once TRBV7-9 -
TGTGCCTGGAGTGTACCTGGCAGATACAATGAGCAGTTCTTC CAWSVPGRYNEQFF TRBJ2-1 - TRBV30 -
TGTGCCAGCAGCCTAGCCGGCTACGAGCAGTACTTC CASSLAGYEQYF TRBJ2-7 - TRBV6-6 -
TGTGCCAGCTCACCACCTAACCGGGCGTACCAAGAGACCCAGTACTTC CASSPPNRAYQETQYF TRBJ2-5 - TRBV18 -
TGTGCCTGGAGTCCGAACCCCGGGGGTGGCTACACCTTC CAWSPNPGGGYTF TRBJ1-2 - TRBV30 -
TGTGCCAGCAGCCTGAGACAGGGACGAATGTCCTACAATGAGCAGTTCTTC CASSLRQGRMSYNEQFF TRBJ2-1 - TRBV14 TRBD1
TGTGCCAGCAGCCCTAGCGGGAGGGCTGGCACAGATACGCAGTATTTT CASSPSGRAGTDTQYF TRBJ2-3 - TRBV7-2 TRBD2
TGTGCCAGCAGTTTACTGGGCGATGAGCAGTTCTTC CASSLLGDEQFF TRBJ2-1 - TRBV27 -
TGTGCCAGCAGCTTAAGACAAGGCGATCAGCCCCAGCATTTT CASSLRQGDQPQHF TRBJ1-5 few TRBV7-2 -
TGTGCCAGCAGCTTAGTCCGGGGGGGTTCTGGAAACACCATATATTTT CASSLVRGGSGNTIYF TRBJ1-3 - TRBV11-2 -
TGCGCCAGCCAAGGGACGCGGCAGGGCGAGCAGTACTTC CASQGTRQGEQYF TRBJ2-7 - TRBV5-1 -
TGTGCCAGTAGTATATGGACTCCCGGGGCCAAAAACATTCAGTACTTC CASSIWTPGAKNIQYF TRBJ2-4 once TRBV19 -
TGCGCCACCGGGCAGGGCAATCAGCCCCAGCATTTT CATGQGNQPQHF TRBJ1-5 - TRBV10-1 -
TGTGCCAGCAGTGAACCCTTTACAGATACGCAGTATTTT CASSEPFTDTQYF TRBJ2-3 - TRBV2 -
TGTGCCAGCGAGGGAGCCAAAAACATTCAGTACTTC CASEGAKNIQYF TRBJ2-4 once TRBV2 -
TGTGCCAGCAGCTCTAGGACTAGCGGGAGCTTCAAGACCCAGTACTTC CASSSRTSGSFKTQYF TRBJ2-5 - TRBV7-8 TRBD2
TGTGCCAGCAATGGAATCGGGACAGAGTACGAGCAGTACTTC CASNGIGTEYEQYF TRBJ2-7 once TRBV6-1 TRBD1
TGTGCCAGCAGCTCGAGGGGGCAAAGCAATCAGCCCCAGCATTTT CASSSRGQSNQPQHF TRBJ1-5 - TRBV11-2 TRBD1
TGTGCCAGCAGCTTAGGGGATGGCTACACCTTC CASSLGDGYTF TRBJ1-2 - TRBV7-9 -
TGTGCCAGCACTTCCTCCGGGACAGGGTGGTACGAGCAGTACTTC CASTSSGTGWYEQYF TRBJ2-7 few TRBV28 TRBD1
TGCGCCAGCAGCCTGGGGACTAGCGGTTACGAGCAGTACTTC CASSLGTSGYEQYF TRBJ2-7 few TRBV5-1 TRBD2
TGCAGCGTACGGGCCCCCGGAATGAACACTGAAGCTTTCTTT CSVRAPGMNTEAFF TRBJ1-1 - TRBV29-1 -
TGTGCCAGCAGCCCAACCTCCTACGAGCAGTACTTC CASSPTSYEQYF TRBJ2-7 - TRBV5-5 -
TGTGCCAGCAGCTTAAGACAGGGGTCGGCCGATACGCAGTATTTT CASSLRQGSADTQYF TRBJ2-3 - TRBV7-9 TRBD1
TGTGCCAGCACCCAAGCGCCGACTAGCGGGACGAACACCGGGGAGCTGTTTTTT CASTQAPTSGTNTGELFF TRBJ2-2 - TRBV7-2 TRBD2
TGTGCCAGCAGCGCATCTATAGGGGCCAACGTCCTGACTTTC CASSASIGANVLTF TRBJ2-6 once TRBV9 -
TGTGCCAGCGCAGGGGATGGCTACACCTTC CASAGDGYTF TRBJ1-2 - TRBV6-6 -
TGTGCCAGCAGTTCCGTGTTCGCAGGGATGGGAGGCTACACCTTC CASSSVFAGMGGYTF TRBJ1-2 - TRBV28 -
TGTGCCAGCAGGTTTGACAGGGGAATGTACGAGCAGTACTTC CASRFDRGMYEQYF TRBJ2-7 - TRBV6-5 TRBD1
TGCGCCAGCAGCTTGGCCGGACTAGCGGGAGCAGATACGCAGTATTTT CASSLAGLAGADTQYF TRBJ2-3 - TRBV5-1 TRBD2
TGTGCCAGCTGGACTCCGATCACAGATACGCAGTATTTT CASWTPITDTQYF TRBJ2-3 - TRBV6-5 -
TGTGCCAGCAGTGACCCGGGGAGACGCGAGAACACCGGGGAGCTGTTTTTT CASSDPGRRENTGELFF TRBJ2-2 - TRBV25-1 -
TGTGCCAGCAGCTCCACTCCACACAACACTGAAGCTTTCTTT CASSSTPHNTEAFF TRBJ1-1 - TRBV6-5 -